The entry below describes one T cell receptor beta chain. These data belong to a study of T cell responses to AZD1222 COVID-19 vaccine. CDR1 and CDR2 from the germline V gene are LGHDT and YNNKEL (reference sequence). V lost 4 bases, J lost 9 bases, and 16 bases lay in between. CDR3 length: 14 amino acids. The table came from immunoSEQ multiplex PCR; TCRdb's copy has only in-frame clones and leaves some out. The repertoire holds over 150,000 clones, with less than 90% as singletons. The sequence was obtained from an adult in good health. The chain links TRBV3-1 (or the pseudogene TRBV3-2) to TRBJ1-5; D is unclear. The sequenced sample was peripheral blood, obtained on day 0 of AZD1222 vaccination. In nucleotides, the CDR3 is TGTGCCAGCAGCCTACCGGGATCGGTCGGGCCCCAGCATTTT. It is translated as CASSLPGSVGPQHF.